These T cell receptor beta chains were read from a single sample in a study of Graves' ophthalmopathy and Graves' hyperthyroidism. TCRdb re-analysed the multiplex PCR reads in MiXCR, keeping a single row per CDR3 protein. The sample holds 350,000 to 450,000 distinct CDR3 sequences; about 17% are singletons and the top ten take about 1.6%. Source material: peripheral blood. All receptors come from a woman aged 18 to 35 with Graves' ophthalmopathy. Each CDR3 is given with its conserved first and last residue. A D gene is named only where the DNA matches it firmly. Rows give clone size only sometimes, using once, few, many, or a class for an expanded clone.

CALFHRGNNTEAFF	TGTGCCTTATTCCACAGGGGGAATAACACTGAAGCTTTCTTT	TRBD1	TRBV30	TRBJ1-1	many
CAWSVQSETQYF	TGTGCCTGGAGTGTACAGTCGGAGACCCAGTACTTC	NA	TRBV30	TRBJ2-5	many
CATSDNRVRQPQHF	TGTGCCACCAGTGATAACAGGGTCAGGCAGCCCCAGCATTTT	NA	TRBV24-1	TRBJ1-5	many
CSARADQGVWSPLHF	TGCAGTGCTAGAGCAGACCAGGGTGTATGGTCACCCCTCCACTTT	NA	TRBV20-1	TRBJ1-6	many
CASSSTPGAVEQYF	TGTGCCAGCAGTTCCACCCCGGGGGCCGTCGAGCAGTACTTC	NA	TRBV28	TRBJ2-7	many
CASSLRYTGELFF	TGTGCCAGCAGTCTTCGGTATACCGGGGAGCTGTTTTTT	NA	TRBV7-3	TRBJ2-2	many
CASSLSGTPYEQYF	TGTGCCAGCAGCTTAAGCGGGACCCCCTACGAGCAGTACTTC	TRBD2	TRBV11-2	TRBJ2-7	many
CSVSDRRANTGELFF	TGCAGCGTTTCAGACAGGCGAGCGAACACCGGGGAGCTGTTTTTT	NA	TRBV29-1	TRBJ2-2	NA
CASSFTQGRVSYEQYF	TGTGCCAGCAGTTTCACCCAGGGAAGGGTTTCCTACGAGCAGTACTTC	NA	TRBV12-3/TRBV12-4	TRBJ2-7	NA
CASSLFPELGTEAFF	TGTGCCAGCAGTTTGTTCCCGGAACTCGGCACTGAAGCTTTCTTT	NA	TRBV12-3/TRBV12-4	TRBJ1-1	NA
CASSQSTRGSAGELFF	TGTGCCAGCAGCCAATCGACTAGGGGAAGCGCCGGGGAGCTGTTTTTT	NA	TRBV11-2	TRBJ2-2	many